This T cell receptor beta chain originates from a study of T cells in Graves' hyperthyroidism and ophthalmopathy. There are 17 residues in the CDR3. After removal of 2 bases from V and 8 bases from J, the junction contained 10 bases not matched to a gene. Germline V gene sequence: CDR1 SGHRS, CDR2 YFSETQ. This clonotype was seen at least ten times. Antigen: not known. Diagnoses used clinical symptoms, serum thyroxine and TRAb, thyroid ultrasound and orbital computed tomography. Study outcomes and limitations: It was a median about 6 months before onset that the model predicted ophthalmopathy.

Using RNA transcripts as the source, TCR beta CDR3 regions were amplified. A first-round RT-PCR of the TCR CDR3 used the HTBI primer set. From the multiplex PCR reads, TCRdb called clonotypes with MiXCR, one entry per CDR3 protein. The table has 300,000 to 450,000 distinct CDR3 sequences, 14% to 15% seen once. The TCR sequence derives from a woman in her twenties or thirties with Graves' hyperthyroidism. The V and J genes are TRBV5-1 and TRBJ2-1; 13 bases agree with TRBD2. The sample was blood. In nucleotides, the CDR3 is TGCGCCAGCAGCTTCGGGACTAGCGGGACCCCCTGGGATGAGCAGTTCTTC. It codes for CASSFGTSGTPWDEQFF. The whole variable domain, remainder taken from reference TRBV5-1 and TRBJ2-1, is KAGVTQTPRYLIKTRGQQVTLSCSPISGHRSVSWYQQTPGQGLQFLFEYFSETQRNKGNFPGRFSGRQFSNSRSEMNVSTLELGDSALYLCASSFGTSGTPWDEQFFGPGTRLTVL.